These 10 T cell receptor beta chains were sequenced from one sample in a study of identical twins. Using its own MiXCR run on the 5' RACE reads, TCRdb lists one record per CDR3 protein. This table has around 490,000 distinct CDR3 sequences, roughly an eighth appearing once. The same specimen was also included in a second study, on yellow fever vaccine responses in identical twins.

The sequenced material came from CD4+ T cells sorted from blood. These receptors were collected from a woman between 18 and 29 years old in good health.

This chain's CDR3 is CAISQDNTDTQYF. In DNA, the CDR3 is TGTGCCATCAGCCAGGACAACACAGATACGCAGTATTTT. The chain recombines TRBV10-3 with TRBJ2-3, with a possible D match to TRBD1 (5 bases). Germline loops: CDR1 ENHRY, CDR2 SYGVKD. The CDR3 is made up of 13 amino acids. Trimming took off 6 bases at V and 2 bases at J, with 9 bases between the two ends.

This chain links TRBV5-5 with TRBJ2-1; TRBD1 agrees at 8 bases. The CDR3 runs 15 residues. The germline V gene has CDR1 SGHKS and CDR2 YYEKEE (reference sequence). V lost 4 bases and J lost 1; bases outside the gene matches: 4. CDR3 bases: TGTGCCAGCAGCCAGGACAGGGTTTCCTACAATGAGCAGTTCTTC. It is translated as CASSQDRVSYNEQFF.

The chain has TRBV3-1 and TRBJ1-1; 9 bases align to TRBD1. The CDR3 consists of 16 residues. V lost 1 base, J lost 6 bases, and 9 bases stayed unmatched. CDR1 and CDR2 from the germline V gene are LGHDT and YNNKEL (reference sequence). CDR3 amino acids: CASSQGRGTGTAEAFF. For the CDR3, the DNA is TGTGCCAGCAGCCAAGGTCGTGGGACAGGGACCGCTGAAGCTTTCTTT.

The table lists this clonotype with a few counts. The CDR3 region has the DNA TGCAGTGCTTATTCTTACAATGAGCAGTTCTTC. Translating it yields CSAYSYNEQFF. V usage is TRBV20-1 and J usage is TRBJ2-1, with D hard to call. Trimming left V 5 bases short and J 4 bases short, with 6 bases between. CDR1 and CDR2 from the germline V gene are DFQATT and SNEGSKA (reference sequence). The CDR3 covers 11 residues.

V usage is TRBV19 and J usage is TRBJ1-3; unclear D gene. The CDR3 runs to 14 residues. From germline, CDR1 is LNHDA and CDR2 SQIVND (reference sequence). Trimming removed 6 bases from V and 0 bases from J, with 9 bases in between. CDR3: CASSDWSSGNTIYF. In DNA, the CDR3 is TGTGCCAGTAGCGATTGGTCCTCTGGAAACACCATATATTTT.

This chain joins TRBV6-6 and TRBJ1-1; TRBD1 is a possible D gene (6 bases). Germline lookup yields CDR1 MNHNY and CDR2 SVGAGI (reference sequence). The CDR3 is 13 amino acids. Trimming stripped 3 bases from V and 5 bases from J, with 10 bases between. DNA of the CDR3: TGTGCCAGCAGTTATAGGACAGAAACTGAAGCTTTCTTT. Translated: CASSYRTETEAFF.

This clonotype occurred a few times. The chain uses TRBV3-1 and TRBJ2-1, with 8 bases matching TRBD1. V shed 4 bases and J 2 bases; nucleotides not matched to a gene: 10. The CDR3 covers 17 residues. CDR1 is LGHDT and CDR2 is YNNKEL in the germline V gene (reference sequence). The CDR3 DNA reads TGTGCCAGCAGCCCGGCAGCGCGGACAGGGACCTACAATGAGCAGTTCTTC. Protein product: CASSPAARTGTYNEQFF.

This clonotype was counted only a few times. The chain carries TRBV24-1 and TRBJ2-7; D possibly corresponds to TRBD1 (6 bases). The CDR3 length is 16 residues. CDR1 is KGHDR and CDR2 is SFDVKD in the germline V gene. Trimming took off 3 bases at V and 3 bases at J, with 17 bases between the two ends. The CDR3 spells CATSDPTQTGNYEQYF. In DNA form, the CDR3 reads TGTGCCACCAGTGATCCAACTCAAACAGGGAACTACGAGCAGTACTTC.

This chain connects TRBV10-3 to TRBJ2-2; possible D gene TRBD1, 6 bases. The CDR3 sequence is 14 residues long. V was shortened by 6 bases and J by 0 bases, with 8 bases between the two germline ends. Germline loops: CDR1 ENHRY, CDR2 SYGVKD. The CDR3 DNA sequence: TGTGCCATCAGGGACAGCGCGAACACCGGGGAGCTGTTTTTT. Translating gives CAIRDSANTGELFF.

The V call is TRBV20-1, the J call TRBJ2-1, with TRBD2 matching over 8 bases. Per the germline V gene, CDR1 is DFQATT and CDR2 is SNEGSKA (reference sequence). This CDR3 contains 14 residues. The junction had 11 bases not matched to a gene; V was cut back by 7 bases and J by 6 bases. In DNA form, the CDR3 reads TGCAGTGTGCCTGGACTAGCTCGCGGCAATGAGCAGTTCTTC. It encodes CSVPGLARGNEQFF.